This T cell receptor beta chain was obtained from a study of T cells in localized non-small cell lung cancer. Overall study results and limits: Tumor showed lower T cell clonality than uninvolved adjacent lung, where it was highest. Heterogeneity within the tumor remains possible, as just one region underwent sequencing.

Here immunoSEQ multiplex PCR was the method, and the copy in TCRdb shows in-frame clones only, minus some. This sample has 41,000 or so clones, with almost 90% found just once. Concerning this clone itself: Its antigen is not identified.

Material: peripheral blood, obtained before any cancer treatment. The source of this sequence is a female donor older than 55 with stage I squamous cell lung carcinoma.

This CDR3 is CASSIGSGIDTQYF. The CDR3 nucleotides are TGTGCCAGTAGTATCGGTAGCGGGATAGATACGCAGTATTTT. This chain links TRBV19 with TRBJ2-3; 8 bases fit TRBD2. J gave up 5 bases and V 3 bases, and 4 bases lay outside the gene matches. CDR3 length: 14 residues. Germline-derived CDR1 and CDR2 are LNHDA and SQIVND (reference sequence).